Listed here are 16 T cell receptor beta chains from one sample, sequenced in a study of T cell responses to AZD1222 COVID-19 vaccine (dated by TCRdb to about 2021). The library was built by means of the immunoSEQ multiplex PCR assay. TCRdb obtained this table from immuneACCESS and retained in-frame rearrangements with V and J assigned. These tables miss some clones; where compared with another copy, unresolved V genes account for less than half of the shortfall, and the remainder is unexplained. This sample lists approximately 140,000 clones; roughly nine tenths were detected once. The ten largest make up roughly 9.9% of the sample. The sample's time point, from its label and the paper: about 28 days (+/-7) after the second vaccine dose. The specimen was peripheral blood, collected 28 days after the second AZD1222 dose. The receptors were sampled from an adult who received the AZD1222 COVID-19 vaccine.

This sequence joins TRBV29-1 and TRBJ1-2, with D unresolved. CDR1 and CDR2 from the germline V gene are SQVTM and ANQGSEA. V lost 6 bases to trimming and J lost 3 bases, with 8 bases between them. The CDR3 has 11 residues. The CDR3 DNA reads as TGCAGCGTAGGCGGCTACTATGGCTACACCTTC. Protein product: CSVGGYYGYTF.

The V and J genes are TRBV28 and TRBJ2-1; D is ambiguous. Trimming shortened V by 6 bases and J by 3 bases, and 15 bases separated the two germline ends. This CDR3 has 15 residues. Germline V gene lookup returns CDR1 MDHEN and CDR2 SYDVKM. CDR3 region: CASSFIRAGYNEQFF. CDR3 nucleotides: TGTGCCAGCAGCTTTATTAGGGCTGGCTACAATGAGCAGTTCTTC. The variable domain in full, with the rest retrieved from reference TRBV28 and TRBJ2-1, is DVKVTQSSRYLVKRTGEKVFLECVQDMDHENMFWYRQDPGLGLRLIYFSYDVKMKEKGDIPEGYSVSREKKERFSLILESASTNQTSMYLCASSFIRAGYNEQFFGPGTRLTVL.

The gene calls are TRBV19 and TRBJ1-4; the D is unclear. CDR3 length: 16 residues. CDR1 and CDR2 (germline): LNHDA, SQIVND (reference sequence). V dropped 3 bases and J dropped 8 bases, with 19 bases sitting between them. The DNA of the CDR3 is TGTGCCAGTAGTATTGAGTCTTTCGGCAGTGGGGAAAAACTGTTTTTT. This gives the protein CASSIESFGSGEKLFF. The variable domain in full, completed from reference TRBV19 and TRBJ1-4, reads DGGITQSPKYLFRKEGQNVTLSCEQNLNHDAMYWYRQDPGQGLRLIYYSQIVNDFQKGDIAEGYSVSREKKESFPLTVTSAQKNPTAFYLCASSIESFGSGEKLFFGSGTQLSVL.

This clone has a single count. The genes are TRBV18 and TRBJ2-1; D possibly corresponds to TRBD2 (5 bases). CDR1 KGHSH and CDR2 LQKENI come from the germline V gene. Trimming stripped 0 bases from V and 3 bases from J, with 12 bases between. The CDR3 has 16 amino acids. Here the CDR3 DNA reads TGTGCCAGCTCACCACCGGGAGCCCCGGGCTACAATGAGCAGTTCTTC. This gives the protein CASSPPGAPGYNEQFF.

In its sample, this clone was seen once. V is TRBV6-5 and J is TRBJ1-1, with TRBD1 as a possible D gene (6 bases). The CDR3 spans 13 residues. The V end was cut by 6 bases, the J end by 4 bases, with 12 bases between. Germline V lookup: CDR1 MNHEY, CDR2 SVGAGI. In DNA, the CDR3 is TGTGCCAGCAGGATACAGGGATTCACTGAAGCTTTCTTT. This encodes CASRIQGFTEAFF.

CDR3 protein: CASSPPGRGGTEAFF. The CDR3 nucleotides are TGTGCCAGCAGTCCCCCCGGGAGGGGAGGGACTGAAGCTTTCTTT. The chain links TRBV27 to TRBJ1-1; TRBD1 might be the D (5 bases). Germline CDR1 and CDR2: MNHEY and SMNVEV (reference sequence). The V end was cut by 5 bases, the J end by 5 bases, with 18 bases between. The CDR3 spans 15 residues.

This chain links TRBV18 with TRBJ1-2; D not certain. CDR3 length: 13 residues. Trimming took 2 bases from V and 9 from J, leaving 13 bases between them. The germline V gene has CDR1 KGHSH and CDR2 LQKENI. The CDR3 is CASSPSLRSSYTF. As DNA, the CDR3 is TGTGCCAGCTCACCAAGTCTTAGAAGCAGCTACACCTTC.

The CDR3 nucleotides read TGTGCCAGCAGCCCTAGGGGTAGCGGGCAATGGTACGAGCAGTACGTC. Translating it yields CASSPRGSGQWYEQYV. The chain combines TRBV7-6 with TRBJ2-7; TRBD2 agrees at 7 bases. J was trimmed by 4 bases and V by 5 bases; bases with no gene match: 14. This CDR3 spans 16 amino acids. Per the germline V gene, CDR1 is SGHVS and CDR2 is FNYEAQ.

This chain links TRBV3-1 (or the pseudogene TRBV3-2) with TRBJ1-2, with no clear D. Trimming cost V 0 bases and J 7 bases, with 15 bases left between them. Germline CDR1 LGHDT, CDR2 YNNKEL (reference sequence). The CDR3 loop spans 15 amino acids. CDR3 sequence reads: CASSQEGNPFFGYTF. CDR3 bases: TGTGCCAGCAGCCAAGAAGGAAACCCCTTTTTTGGCTACACCTTC.

The CDR3 loop reads CASSSDASETQYF. CDR3 sequence (DNA): TGTGCCAGCAGCTCGGATGCTTCGGAGACCCAGTACTTC. J is TRBJ2-5 and V is TRBV5-4; D is uncertain. The CDR3 spans 13 residues. Germline V gene data show CDR1 as SGHNT and CDR2 as YYREEE (reference sequence). V shed 3 bases and J shed 5 bases, with 11 bases lying between them.

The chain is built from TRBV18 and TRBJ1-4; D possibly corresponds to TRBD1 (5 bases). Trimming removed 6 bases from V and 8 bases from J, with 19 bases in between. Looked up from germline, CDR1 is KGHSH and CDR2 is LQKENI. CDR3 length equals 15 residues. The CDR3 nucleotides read TGTGCCAGCTCCCCCCCGGGGCCCCGGGGGGAAAAACTGTTTTTT. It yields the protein CASSPPGPRGEKLFF.

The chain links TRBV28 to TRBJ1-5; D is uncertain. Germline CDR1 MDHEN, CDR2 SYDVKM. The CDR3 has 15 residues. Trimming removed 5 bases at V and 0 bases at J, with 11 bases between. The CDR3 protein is CASSPRAGSNQPQHF. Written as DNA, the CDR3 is TGTGCCAGCAGTCCCCGGGCAGGTAGCAATCAGCCCCAGCATTTT.

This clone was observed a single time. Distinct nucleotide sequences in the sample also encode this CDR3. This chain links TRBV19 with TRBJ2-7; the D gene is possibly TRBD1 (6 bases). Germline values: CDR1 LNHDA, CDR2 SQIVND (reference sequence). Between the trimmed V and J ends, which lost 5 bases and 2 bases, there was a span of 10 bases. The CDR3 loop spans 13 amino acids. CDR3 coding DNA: TGTGCCAGTAGTCCAGGGGCCACCTACGAGCAGTACTTC. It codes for CASSPGATYEQYF.

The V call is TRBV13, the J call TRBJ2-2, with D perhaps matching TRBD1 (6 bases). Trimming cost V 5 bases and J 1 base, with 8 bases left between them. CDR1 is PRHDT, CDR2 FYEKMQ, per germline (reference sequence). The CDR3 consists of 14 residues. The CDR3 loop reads CASSRQVNTGELFF. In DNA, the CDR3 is TGTGCCAGCAGCCGACAGGTGAACACCGGGGAGCTGTTTTTT.

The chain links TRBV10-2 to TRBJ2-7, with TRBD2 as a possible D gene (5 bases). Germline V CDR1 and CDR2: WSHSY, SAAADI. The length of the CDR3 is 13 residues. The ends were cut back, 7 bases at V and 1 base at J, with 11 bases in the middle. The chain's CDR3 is CASIEGGSYEQYF. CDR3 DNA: TGCGCCAGCATCGAGGGTGGGTCCTACGAGCAGTACTTC.

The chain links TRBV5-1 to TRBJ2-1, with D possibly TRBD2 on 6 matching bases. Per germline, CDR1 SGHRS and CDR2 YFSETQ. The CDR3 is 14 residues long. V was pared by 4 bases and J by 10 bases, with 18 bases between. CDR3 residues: CASSPRTQGGEQFF. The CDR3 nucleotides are TGCGCCAGCAGCCCCCGGACCCAGGGAGGAGAGCAGTTCTTC.